Shown below are 13 T cell receptor beta chains from a single sample sequenced in a study of regulatory T cells in long-lasting Graves disease. The time point: persistent/refractory GD, antithyroid drugs over 5 years with positive TRAb. PBMC-extracted RNA yielded the TCR library. Building the TCR beta libraries relied on iRepertoire HTBI primers, and CDR3 regions underwent Arm-PCR. Each CDR3 protein gets one entry after TCRdb re-called the multiplex PCR reads with MiXCR. The data show 500,000 to 800,000 distinct CDR3 sequences, about 30% seen once. Sequencing was performed on peripheral blood mononuclear cells (PBMCs), taken when the disease was refractory, from a patient treated with antithyroid drugs. The receptors come from a female donor with Graves disease.

This clonotype was detected a few times. The CDR3 sequence: CATSRPGTGGVNEQFF. The CDR3 DNA reads TGTGCCACCAGCAGACCTGGGACAGGGGGGGTCAATGAGCAGTTCTTC. The chain joins TRBV15 to TRBJ2-1; 11 positions match TRBD1. The ends lost 2 bases at V and 6 bases at J; junction bases unmatched: 6. From germline, CDR1 is LNHNV and CDR2 YYDKDF (reference sequence). There are 16 residues in the CDR3. Using reference TRBV15 and TRBJ2-1 for the parts outside the CDR3, the full variable domain is DAMVIQNPRYQVTQFGKPVTLSCSQTLNHNVMYWYQQKSSQAPKLLFHYYDKDFNNEADTPDNFQSRRPNTSFCFLDIRSPGLGDTAMYLCATSRPGTGGVNEQFFGPGTRLTVL.

V and J are TRBV4-1 and TRBJ2-5; TRBD2 agrees at 9 bases. Trimming cost V 2 bases and J 4 bases; bases outside gene matches: 5. The CDR3 sequence is 15 residues long. Germline V lookup: CDR1 MGHRA, CDR2 YSYEKL. The CDR3 region has the DNA TGCGCCAGCAGCCAAACGCGGGAGGGCCGAGAGACCCAGTACTTC. Translating it yields CASSQTREGRETQYF.

This clonotype has just a few counts. V is TRBV7-2 and J is TRBJ1-4, with 7 nucleotides matching TRBD1. The length of the CDR3 is 15 residues. Germline V CDR1 and CDR2: SGHTA, FQGNSA. After removal of 3 bases from V and 5 bases from J, the junction contained 6 bases not matched to a gene. The CDR3 reads CASSFNRDRNEKLFF. The CDR3, as DNA: TGTGCCAGCAGCTTTAACCGGGACAGAAATGAAAAACTGTTTTTT.

The chain carries TRBV12-3 or TRBV12-4 and TRBJ2-7; 7 bases fit TRBD1. V shed 5 bases and J 3 bases; nucleotides not matched to a gene: 4. CDR3 length: 13 amino acids. The CDR3: CASSGTALYEQYF. CDR3 DNA: TGTGCCAGCAGTGGGACAGCTCTCTACGAGCAGTACTTC.

The J gene is TRBJ1-5, the V gene TRBV12-3 or TRBV12-4, with 9 bases that match TRBD1. Trimming removed 1 base from V and 9 bases from J; junction bases left unmatched: 7. There are 15 residues in the CDR3. In nucleotides, the CDR3 is TGTGCCAGCAGTTTAGGGGACAGGGCGCATCGGCCCCAGCATTTT. This encodes CASSLGDRAHRPQHF.

This clonotype was observed at least ten times. V gene TRBV28 combines with J gene TRBJ1-1, with 7 bases fitting TRBD1. CDR1 and CDR2 from the germline V gene are MDHEN and SYDVKM. Germline trimming cut 5 bases from V and 6 bases from J; bases unmatched to any gene: 9. The CDR3 contains 14 residues. As DNA, the CDR3 is TGTGCCAGCAGTCCACACAGGGGAGGAGCTGAAGCTTTCTTT. It yields the protein CASSPHRGGAEAFF.

CDR3 bases: TGTGCCAGCAGTGCCTCCCCGGGCGGGTTCGGCACTGAAGCTTTCTTT. Translation: CASSASPGGFGTEAFF. The chain couples TRBV6-4 to TRBJ1-1; D gene uncertain. Trimming cost V 4 bases and J 4 bases, with 19 bases left between them. Germline V gives CDR1 MRHNA, CDR2 SNTAGT. The CDR3 runs to 16 residues.

The V call is TRBV7-9, the J call TRBJ1-1; D gene uncertain. CDR3 length: 13 residues. Trimming took off 6 bases at V and 3 bases at J, with 11 bases between the two ends. From germline, CDR1 is SEHNR and CDR2 FQNEAQ (reference sequence). In DNA, the CDR3 is TGTGCCAGCAGGTTATCGGCGGACACTGAAGCTTTCTTT. It specifies CASRLSADTEAFF.

The genes are TRBV9 and TRBJ2-4; D might be TRBD2 (6 bases). CDR1 is SGDLS and CDR2 is YYNGEE in the germline V gene. The length of the CDR3 is 14 residues. V was trimmed by 4 bases and J by 6 bases, leaving 14 bases between them. CDR3 residues: CASSPLMGGNIQYF. The CDR3 DNA reads as TGTGCCAGCAGCCCCCTAATGGGAGGAAACATTCAGTACTTC.

Only one count was recorded for this clonotype. The conserved phenylalanine or tryptophan is not found at the CDR3 terminus, so this likely reflects a read error. The chain combines TRBV19 with TRBJ1-1; D is unclear. The V end lost 7 bases, the J end lost 2 bases, and 11 bases lay between the germline ends. This CDR3 spans 13 amino acids. CDR1 is LNHDA, CDR2 SQIVND, per germline (reference sequence). The CDR3 bases are TGTGCCAGTATGGTTTATCCTAACACTGAAGCTTTCCTT. Protein sequence: CASMVYPNTEAFL.

The chain has TRBV29-1 and TRBJ1-5; tentative D call: TRBD1 (6 bases). V was cut by 7 bases and J by 4 bases, with 14 bases left in between. Germline loops: CDR1 SQVTM, CDR2 ANQGSEA. The CDR3 extends over 13 amino acids. The CDR3 nucleotides are TGCAGCGGGGGGCAGGGTCGAAATCAGCCCCAGCATTTT. Amino acids: CSGGQGRNQPQHF. Based on the CDR3 plus reference TRBV29-1 and TRBJ1-5, the full variable domain is SAVISQKPSRDICQRGTSLTIQCQVDSQVTMMFWYRQQPGQSLTLIATANQGSEATYESGFVIDKFPISRPNLTFSTLTVSNMSPEDSSIYLCSGGQGRNQPQHFGDGTRLSIL.

This clonotype was seen more than once but under ten times. The chain has TRBV27 and TRBJ2-7, with TRBD2 identical over 9 bases. The CDR3 is made up of 16 amino acids. Unmatched junction bases numbered 15, after V lost 7 bases and J lost 5 bases. CDR1 and CDR2 (germline): MNHEY, SMNVEV (reference sequence). The DNA for the CDR3 is TGTGCCAGCAATCCCTGGCTAGCGGGAAGGGTCCACGAGCAGTACTTC. Its translation: CASNPWLAGRVHEQYF.

The chain recombines TRBV28 with TRBJ1-4; TRBD1 matches 10 bases. The CDR3 length is 18 residues. V was pared by 3 bases and J by 1 base, with 8 bases of the junction left unmatched. Germline V gene data show CDR1 as MDHEN and CDR2 as SYDVKM. DNA for the CDR3: TGTGCCAGCAGTTTTTTTGGGACAGGGGTGGGAACTAATGAAAAACTGTTTTTT. It translates to CASSFFGTGVGTNEKLFF.